Sequencing of this T cell receptor beta chain was carried out in a study of cytomegalovirus exposure and HLA in healthy donors. On this clone itself: No antigen is known for it.

Study-wide findings and caveats: The likely origin of a cluster of highly shared sequence variants was a sequencing artifact.

13 Jbeta primers and 60 Vbeta primers were used for the PCR. Sequenced by immunoSEQ multiplex PCR; TCRdb stores in-frame clones only, minus some. This sample carries about 96,000 clones, 64% of them seen once, and the ten largest clones take roughly 3.2%. Losses at the gene ends were 3 bases for V and 10 bases for J; bases not matched to a gene: 13. The germline CDR1 and CDR2 sequences are MGHDK and SYGVNS. This CDR3 comprises 17 residues. The source of this sequence is a man aged 55 to 70 in good health and CMV-seronegative. The specimen was PBMCs. The chain joins TRBV25-1 to TRBJ1-6; 9 positions match TRBD1. The CDR3 is CASSENPGQGKRSPLHF. The CDR3 DNA reads TGTGCCAGCAGTGAGAATCCGGGACAGGGAAAACGGTCACCCCTCCACTTT.